Each of the 20 T cell receptor beta chains below was sequenced from the same sample in a study of control samples from healthy donors and cancer patients. Libraries were prepared by immunoSEQ multiplex PCR; TCRdb keeps only in-frame clonotypes and omits some of them. Of 70,000 to 75,000 clones in the sample, about 94% were seen once. Input material: blood. The receptors originated from a woman in her thirties in good health.

This chain links TRBV27 with TRBJ2-1; D uncertain. CDR3 length: 20 amino acids. From germline, CDR1 is MNHEY and CDR2 SMNVEV (reference sequence). V lost 0 bases and J 0 bases, leaving 21 bases between the germline ends. CDR3 sequence reads: CASSLSRYPPARSSYNEQFF. CDR3 sequence (DNA): TGTGCCAGCAGTTTATCCCGTTACCCTCCGGCTCGGAGCTCCTACAATGAGCAGTTCTTC.

The chain links TRBV18 to TRBJ2-2, with 7 bases fitting TRBD1. The germline gives CDR1 KGHSH, CDR2 LQKENI. The V segment lost 3 bases and the J segment 0 bases; nucleotides outside the gene matches: 4. CDR3 length: 16 amino acids. For the CDR3, the DNA is TGTGCCAGCTCACCCCAGGGGGACACGAACACCGGGGAGCTGTTTTTT. Translation gives CASSPQGDTNTGELFF.

This chain connects TRBV6-2 or TRBV6-3 to TRBJ1-2; 7 bases line up with TRBD1. Germline assignment: CDR1 MNHEY and CDR2 SVGEGT. With 6 bases clipped from V and 4 bases from J, the junction kept 8 bases outside the gene matches. This CDR3 is 14 amino acids long. The CDR3, as DNA: TGTGCCAGCAGCCTTAAAGGGGGCGCCTATGGCTACACCTTC. Translation: CASSLKGGAYGYTF.

The chain couples TRBV3-1 (or the pseudogene TRBV3-2) to TRBJ1-5; a possible D gene is TRBD1 (5 bases). Germline CDR1 reads LGHDT; CDR2 reads YNNKEL (reference sequence). CDR3 length: 14 residues. V lost 0 bases, J lost 7 bases, and 10 bases lay in between. The CDR3 sequence: CASSQDQGNQPQHF. The CDR3 DNA sequence: TGTGCCAGCAGCCAAGATCAGGGAAACCAGCCCCAGCATTTT.

J is TRBJ2-5 and V is TRBV7-3; no definite D call. The germline V gene encodes CDR1 SGHTA and CDR2 FQGTGA. V shed 8 bases and J shed 4 bases, with 11 bases lying between them. The CDR3 is 12 residues long. The CDR3 DNA reads as TGTGCCAGCTCTTCGGCCGGAGAGACCCAGTACTTC. This sequence encodes CASSSAGETQYF.

The chain carries TRBV14 and TRBJ1-6; the match to TRBD1 covers 8 bases. V gave up 5 bases and J gave up 10 bases; unmatched junction bases: 10. CDR3 length: 15 residues. Germline assignment: CDR1 SGHDN and CDR2 FVKESK. The CDR3 nucleotides are TGTGCCAGCAGCTCCTCAGGGGGCCCGCTCTCACCCCTCCACTTT. Its translation is CASSSSGGPLSPLHF.

The chain joins TRBV5-5 to TRBJ1-1, with 7 bases that match TRBD1. V dropped 1 base and J dropped 3; count of bases not matched to a gene: 3. In germline, CDR1 is SGHKS, CDR2 YYEKEE (reference sequence). This CDR3 comprises 14 residues. The DNA for the CDR3 is TGTGCCAGCAGCTTGTTACAGGGGTACACTGAAGCTTTCTTT. Encoded protein: CASSLLQGYTEAFF.

J is TRBJ1-2 and V is TRBV28; 9 bases line up with TRBD1. The germline V gene encodes CDR1 MDHEN and CDR2 SYDVKM. CDR3 size: 17 residues. Trimming removed 5 bases from V and 4 bases from J; junction bases left unmatched: 14. The CDR3 DNA sequence: TGTGCCAGCAGTCTTCTCCCGGGACAGGGATCCTTCTATGGCTACACCTTC. It translates to CASSLLPGQGSFYGYTF.

This clone was seen only a few times. CDR3 sequence reads: CASSEFRKLFF. DNA for the CDR3: TGTGCCAGCAGTGAATTTCGTAAACTGTTTTTT. The chain links TRBV2 to TRBJ1-4; no clear D. This CDR3 has 11 residues. V was trimmed by 2 bases and J by 11 bases, leaving 6 bases between them. CDR1 and CDR2 from the germline V gene are SNHLY and FYNNEI.

The J gene is TRBJ2-2, the V gene TRBV19; 7 bases agree with TRBD2. Per germline, CDR1 LNHDA and CDR2 SQIVND (reference sequence). V lost 4 bases to trimming and J lost 4 bases; unmatched junction nucleotides: 6. The CDR3 spans 15 residues. The CDR3 spells CASSTTPGGTGELFF. CDR3 nucleotides: TGTGCCAGTAGTACCACCCCGGGGGGCACCGGGGAGCTGTTTTTT. Combining the CDR3 with reference TRBV19 and TRBJ2-2 gives the whole variable domain DGGITQSPKYLFRKEGQNVTLSCEQNLNHDAMYWYRQDPGQGLRLIYYSQIVNDFQKGDIAEGYSVSREKKESFPLTVTSAQKNPTAFYLCASSTTPGGTGELFFGEGSRLTVL.

A word on this clone: One end of the junction does not line up with germline, which may come from a read error. V and J are TRBV30 and TRBJ1-1, with TRBD1 matching over 7 bases. This CDR3 has 13 residues. Germline CDR1 and CDR2: GTSNPN and SVGIG (reference sequence). This CDR3 reads CAWSVGIDREVSF. CDR3 bases: TGTGCCTGGAGTGTTGGAATTGACAGGGAGGTTTCCTTT.

The chain recombines TRBV6-2 or TRBV6-3 with TRBJ1-5; D is uncertain. The CDR3 spans 14 residues. Germline V gene data show CDR1 as MNHEY and CDR2 as SVGEGT. V was trimmed by 4 bases and J by 9 bases, leaving 16 bases between them. The CDR3 loop is CASSSSGTLPPQHF. CDR3 nucleotide sequence: TGTGCCAGCAGTTCCTCAGGTACCTTGCCGCCCCAGCATTTT.

This chain uses TRBV5-1 with TRBJ1-5; D remains unclear. The CDR3 is made up of 15 amino acids. Germline loops: CDR1 SGHRS, CDR2 YFSETQ. Between the trimmed V and J ends, which lost 0 bases and 6 bases, there was a span of 13 bases. CDR3: CASSLAGLDGQPQHF. CDR3 sequence (DNA): TGCGCCAGCAGCTTGGCCGGCCTAGACGGTCAGCCCCAGCATTTT.

The chain joins TRBV9 to TRBJ1-3; D unclear. Trimming removed 0 bases from V and 1 base from J, with 11 bases in between. Germline CDR1 reads SGDLS; CDR2 reads YYNGEE. The CDR3 is 16 amino acids. The CDR3 nucleotides are TGTGCCAGCAGCGTAGGTTGGGCTTCATCTGGAAACACCATATATTTT. Translated, it gives CASSVGWASSGNTIYF.

The J gene is TRBJ2-3, the V gene TRBV30; 10 bases align to TRBD2. The trim removed 2 bases at V and 7 bases at J, leaving 6 bases unmatched. In germline, CDR1 is GTSNPN, CDR2 SVGIG (reference sequence). The CDR3 covers 14 residues. CDR3 loop: CAWSSGGGGHTQYF. In nucleotides, the CDR3 is TGTGCCTGGAGTAGCGGGGGGGGAGGGCATACGCAGTATTTT.

The chain uses TRBV7-3 and TRBJ2-1; 7 nucleotides agree with TRBD2. Germline lookup yields CDR1 SGHTA and CDR2 FQGTGA. J lost 5 bases, V lost 2 bases, and 6 bases had no gene match. CDR3 length: 15 residues. The CDR3 sequence: CASSLQAGINNEQFF. DNA of the CDR3: TGTGCCAGCAGCTTACAAGCGGGGATTAACAATGAGCAGTTCTTC.

This clone was seen only once. The chain has TRBV5-8 and TRBJ1-5; D is perhaps TRBD1 (6 bases). Trimming took 4 bases from V and 0 from J, leaving 11 bases between them. CDR1 is SGHTS and CDR2 is YDEGEE in the germline V gene. CDR3 length equals 15 residues. The CDR3 coding sequence is TGTGCCAGCAGCACACAGGGATATAGCAATCAGCCCCAGCATTTT. Protein product: CASSTQGYSNQPQHF.

This chain joins TRBV7-9 and TRBJ1-1; TRBD1 agrees at 8 bases. This CDR3 has 15 residues. Germline lookup yields CDR1 SEHNR and CDR2 FQNEAQ (reference sequence). V was pared by 3 bases and J by 5 bases, with 8 bases of the junction left unmatched. The CDR3 DNA follows: TGTGCCAGCAGCTTGGGTCAGGGGGCGCCGACTGAAGCTTTCTTT. Translating it yields CASSLGQGAPTEAFF.

The V and J genes are TRBV3-1 (or the pseudogene TRBV3-2) and TRBJ2-6, with D uncertain. Trimming took 4 bases from V and 3 from J, leaving 10 bases between them. CDR1 and CDR2 from the germline V gene are LGHDT and YNNKEL (reference sequence). This CDR3 has 15 residues. CDR3 residues: CASSPPRSGANVLTF. CDR3 coding DNA: TGTGCCAGCAGCCCCCCCCGGAGTGGGGCCAACGTCCTGACTTTC.

The J gene is TRBJ1-2, the V gene TRBV11-2; 8 nucleotides line up with TRBD1. The CDR3 runs 14 residues. Trimming removed 3 bases from V and 6 bases from J; junction bases left unmatched: 6. In germline, CDR1 is SGHAT, CDR2 FQNNGV. The CDR3 bases are TGTGCCAGCAGCTTCGGACAGGGTACGGATGGCTACACCTTC. Translating gives CASSFGQGTDGYTF. Using reference TRBV11-2 and TRBJ1-2 for the parts outside the CDR3, the full variable domain is EAGVAQSPRYKIIEKRQSVAFWCNPISGHATLYWYQQILGQGPKLLIQFQNNGVVDDSQLPKDRFSAERLKGVDSTLKIQPAKLEDSAVYLCASSFGQGTDGYTFGSGTRLTVV.